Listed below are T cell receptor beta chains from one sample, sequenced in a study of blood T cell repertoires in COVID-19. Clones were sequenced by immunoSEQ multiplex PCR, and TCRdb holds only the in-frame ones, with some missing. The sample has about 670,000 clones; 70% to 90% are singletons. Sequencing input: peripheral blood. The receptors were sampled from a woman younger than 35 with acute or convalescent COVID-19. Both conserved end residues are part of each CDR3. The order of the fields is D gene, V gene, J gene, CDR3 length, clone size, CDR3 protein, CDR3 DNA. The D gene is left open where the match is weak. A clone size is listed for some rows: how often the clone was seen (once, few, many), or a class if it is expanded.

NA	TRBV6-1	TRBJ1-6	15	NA	CASSERGNYNSPLHF	TGTGCCAGCAGTGAAAGAGGGAACTATAATTCACCCCTCCACTTT
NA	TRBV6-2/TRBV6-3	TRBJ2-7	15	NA	CASSYTFQGDYEQYF	TGTGCCAGCAGTTACACCTTTCAGGGTGACTACGAGCAGTACTTC
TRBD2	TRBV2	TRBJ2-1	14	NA	CASSPGLTYNEQFF	TGTGCCAGCAGCCCGGGACTAACCTACAATGAGCAGTTCTTC
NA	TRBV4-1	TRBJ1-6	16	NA	CASSQAPEVPGSPLHF	TGCGCCAGCAGCCAAGCCCCCGAAGTACCGGGGTCACCCCTCCACTTT
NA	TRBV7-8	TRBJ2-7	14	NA	CASSLVVKGYEQYF	TGTGCCAGCAGCTTAGTTGTTAAGGGGTACGAGCAGTACTTC
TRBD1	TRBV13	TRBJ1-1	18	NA	CASSLGLGTGEGDTEAFF	TGTGCCAGCAGCTTAGGGTTGGGGACAGGGGAGGGGGACACTGAAGCTTTCTTT
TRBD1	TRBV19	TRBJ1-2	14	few	CASSTTGGNYGYTF	TGTGCCAGTAGTACGACAGGGGGTAACTATGGCTACACCTTC
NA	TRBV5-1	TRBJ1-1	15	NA	CASSLAGGRRTEAFF	TGCGCCAGCAGCTTGGCCGGGGGGCGCCGGACTGAAGCTTTCTTT
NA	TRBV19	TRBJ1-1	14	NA	CASRIHSMNTEAFF	TGTGCCAGTCGTATTCACAGTATGAACACTGAAGCTTTCTTT
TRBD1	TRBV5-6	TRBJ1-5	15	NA	CASSLGDSHNQPQHF	TGTGCCAGCAGCTTGGGGGACAGTCACAATCAGCCCCAGCATTTT
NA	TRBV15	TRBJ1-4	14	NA	CASRAGVNNEKLFF	TGTGCCTCCAGGGCAGGGGTGAATAATGAAAAACTGTTTTTT
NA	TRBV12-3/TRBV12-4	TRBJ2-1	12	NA	CASSLAKGPLFF	TGTGCCAGCAGTTTAGCGAAGGGGCCCTTGTTCTTC
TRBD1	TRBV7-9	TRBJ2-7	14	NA	CASSLGQGFYEQYF	TGTGCCAGCAGCCTGGGACAGGGTTTCTACGAGCAGTACTTC
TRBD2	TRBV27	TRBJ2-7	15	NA	CASSTPGGGSYEQYF	TGTGCCAGCAGTACCCCGGGGGGGGGTTCCTACGAGCAGTACTTC
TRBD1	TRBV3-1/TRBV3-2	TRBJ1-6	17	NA	CASSQLDRQFYNSPLHF	TGTGCCAGCAGCCAACTGGACAGGCAATTTTATAATTCACCCCTCCACTTT
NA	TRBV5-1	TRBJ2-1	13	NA	CASKEEGWNEQFF	TGCGCCAGCAAGGAGGAGGGGTGGAATGAGCAGTTCTTC
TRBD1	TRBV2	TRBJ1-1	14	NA	CASTQGAVGTEAFF	TGTGCCTCAACACAGGGGGCGGTGGGCACTGAAGCTTTCTTT
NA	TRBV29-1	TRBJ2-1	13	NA	CSVLSSSYNEQFF	TGCAGCGTTCTGTCTAGCTCCTACAATGAGCAGTTCTTC
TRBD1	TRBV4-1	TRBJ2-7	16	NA	CASSFRGTGVLYEQYF	TGCGCCAGCAGCTTCCGCGGGACAGGGGTCCTATACGAGCAGTACTTC
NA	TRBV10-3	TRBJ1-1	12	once	CAISAGGTEAFF	TGTGCCATCAGTGCTGGGGGGACTGAAGCTTTCTTT
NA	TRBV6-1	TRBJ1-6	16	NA	CASSEEMTAVNSPLHF	TGTGCCAGCAGTGAAGAAATGACAGCAGTGAATTCACCCCTCCACTTT
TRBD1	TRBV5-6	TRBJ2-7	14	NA	CASSLGQGAREQYF	TGTGCCAGCAGCTTGGGGCAGGGGGCCCGAGAGCAGTACTTC